Below, one T cell receptor beta chain is given with its context. Its antigen is as yet unknown. This sample is part of a study of OX40 agonist ivuxolimab in advanced cancers. For the study at large: Prior therapy, whether anti-PD-1, anti-PD-L1 or anti-CTLA-4, was allowed, and 30% to 40% had some.

Study-level points and caveats: At doses 0.1 to 3.0 mg/kg, CD4+ and CD8+ clones expanded.

This CDR3 region has 16 residues. Germline V gene sequence: CDR1 SGDLS, CDR2 YYNGEE. V gave up 3 bases and J gave up 8 bases; unmatched junction bases: 11. The method was immunoSEQ multiplex PCR; TCRdb's version includes in-frame clones alone and lacks a portion of them. Among 95,000 or so clones listed, around 90% were seen once. The TCR was taken from an adult with an advanced solid tumor such as melanoma, head and neck, liver or kidney cancer. This sequence joins TRBV9 and TRBJ2-1; 10 bases fit TRBD2. The sequencing used CD4+ or CD8+ T cells sorted from blood, collected in a trial of the OX40 agonist ivuxolimab. CDR3 DNA sequence: TGTGCCAGCAGCGCGAAGATTAGCGGGAGGTCCCATGAGCAGTTCTTC. It encodes CASSAKISGRSHEQFF.